The present entry profiles one T cell receptor beta chain with its context. The target antigen is unknown. Its ends do not fully match the called genes, so a read error is possible. One entry per CDR3 protein, called by TCRdb with MiXCR from the RT-PCR reads. The profile covers 250,000 to 350,000 distinct CDR3 sequences, with approximately 20% appearing a single time and approximately 10% taken by the ten largest. This entry comes from a study of response to subunit inactivated influenza vaccine. General study results and limits: There was a suggestion from the authors that each seasonal influenza vaccination recruits few new T cells.

This CDR3 region has 13 residues. The chain is built from TRBV12-3 or TRBV12-4 and TRBJ2-7; D assignment may be TRBD1 or TRBD2 (5 bases each). The TCR originated in a man between 45 and 75 years old who received an inactivated influenza vaccine. Source: PBMCs from blood, taken 21 months after vaccination. The CDR3 loop is CACSLFRGVEQYF. For the CDR3, the DNA is TGTGCCTGCAGTTTGTTTCGGGGCGTCGAGCAGTACTTC.